The clone carrying this T cell receptor beta chain was seen only a few times. With 0 bases removed from V and 3 bases from J, the gap between germline ends came to 9 bases. This CDR3 spans 13 amino acids. Germline V lookup: CDR1 GTSNPN, CDR2 SVGIG (reference sequence). Using its own MiXCR run on the RT-PCR reads, TCRdb lists one record per CDR3 protein. Of hundreds of thousands of distinct CDR3 sequences in the sample, more than 13% were seen once. The chain carries TRBV30 and TRBJ2-7; D gene uncertain. Sequenced: memory CD4+ T cells from blood. This TCR came from a female donor in good health, serving as a healthy control. The CDR3 protein is CAWSVLTGYEQYF. CDR3 in DNA: TGTGCCTGGAGTGTACTGACCGGCTACGAGCAGTACTTC.